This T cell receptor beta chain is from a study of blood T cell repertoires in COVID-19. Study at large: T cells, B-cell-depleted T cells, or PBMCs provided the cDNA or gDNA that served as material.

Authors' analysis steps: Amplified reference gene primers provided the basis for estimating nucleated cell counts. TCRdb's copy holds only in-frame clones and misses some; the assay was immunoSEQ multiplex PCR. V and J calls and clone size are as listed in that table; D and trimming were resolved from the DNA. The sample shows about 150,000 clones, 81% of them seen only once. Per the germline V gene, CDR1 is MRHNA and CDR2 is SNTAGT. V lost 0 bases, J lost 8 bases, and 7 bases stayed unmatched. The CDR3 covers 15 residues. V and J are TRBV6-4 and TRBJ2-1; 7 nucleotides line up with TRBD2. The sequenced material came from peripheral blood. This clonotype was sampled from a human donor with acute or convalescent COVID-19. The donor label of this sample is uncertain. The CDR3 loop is CASSDSPTSVDEQFF. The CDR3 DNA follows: TGTGCCAGCAGTGACTCCCCCACTAGCGTCGATGAGCAGTTCTTC.